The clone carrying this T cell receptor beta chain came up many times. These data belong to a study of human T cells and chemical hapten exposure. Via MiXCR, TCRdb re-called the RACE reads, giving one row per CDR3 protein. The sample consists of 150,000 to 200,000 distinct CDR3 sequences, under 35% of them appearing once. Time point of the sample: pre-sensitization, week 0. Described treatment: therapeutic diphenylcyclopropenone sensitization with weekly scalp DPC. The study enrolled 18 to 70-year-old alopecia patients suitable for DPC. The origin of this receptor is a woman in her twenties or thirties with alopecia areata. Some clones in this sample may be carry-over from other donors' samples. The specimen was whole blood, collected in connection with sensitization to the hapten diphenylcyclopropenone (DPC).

CDR3 DNA sequence: TGTGCCAGCAGTCTATACAAACTAGCGGGGGGGGAGCAGTTCTTC. Protein sequence: CASSLYKLAGGEQFF. The chain is built from TRBV28 and TRBJ2-1; 13 bases fit TRBD2. Germline CDR1 is MDHEN and CDR2 is SYDVKM. This CDR3 has 15 residues. Trimming took 5 bases from V and 10 from J; bases not matched to a gene: 8.